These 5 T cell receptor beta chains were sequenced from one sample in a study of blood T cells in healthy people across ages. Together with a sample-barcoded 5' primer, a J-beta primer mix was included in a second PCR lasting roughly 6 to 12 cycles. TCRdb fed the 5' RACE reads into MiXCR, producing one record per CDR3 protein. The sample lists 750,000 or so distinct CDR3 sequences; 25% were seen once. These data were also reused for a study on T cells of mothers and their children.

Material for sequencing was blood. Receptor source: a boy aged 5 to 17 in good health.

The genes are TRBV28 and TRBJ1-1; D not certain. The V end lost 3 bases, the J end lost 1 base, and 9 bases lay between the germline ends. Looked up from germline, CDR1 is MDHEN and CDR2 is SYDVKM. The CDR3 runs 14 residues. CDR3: CASSFFGRNTEAFF. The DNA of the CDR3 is TGTGCCAGCAGTTTTTTCGGCAGGAACACTGAAGCTTTCTTT.

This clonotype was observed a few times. The CDR3: CASIQGAAAGELFF. The CDR3, as DNA: TGCGCCAGCATACAGGGGGCAGCGGCCGGGGAGCTGTTTTTT. The gene calls are TRBV5-1 and TRBJ2-2; 9 bases agree with TRBD1. Germline trimming cut 6 bases from V and 6 bases from J; bases unmatched to any gene: 6. CDR3 length equals 14 residues. Germline values: CDR1 SGHRS, CDR2 YFSETQ. The full variable domain, rest sourced from reference TRBV5-1 and TRBJ2-2, is KAGVTQTPRYLIKTRGQQVTLSCSPISGHRSVSWYQQTPGQGLQFLFEYFSETQRNKGNFPGRFSGRQFSNSRSEMNVSTLELGDSALYLCASIQGAAAGELFFGEGSRLTVL.

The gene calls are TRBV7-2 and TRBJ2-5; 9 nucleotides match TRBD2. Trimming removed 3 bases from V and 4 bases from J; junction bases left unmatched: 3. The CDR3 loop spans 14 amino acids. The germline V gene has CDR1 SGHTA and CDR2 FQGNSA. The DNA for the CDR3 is TGTGCCAGCAGCTTTGCGGGGGGGCGAGAGACCCAGTACTTC. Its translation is CASSFAGGRETQYF.

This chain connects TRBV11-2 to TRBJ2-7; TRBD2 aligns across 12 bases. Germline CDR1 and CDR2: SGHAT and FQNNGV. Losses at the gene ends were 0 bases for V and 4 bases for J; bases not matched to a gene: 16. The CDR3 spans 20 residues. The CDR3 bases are TGTGCCAGCAGCTTAGATAAGATCAGGCTAGCGGGAGGGATAAGTTACGAGCAGTACTTC. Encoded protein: CASSLDKIRLAGGISYEQYF.

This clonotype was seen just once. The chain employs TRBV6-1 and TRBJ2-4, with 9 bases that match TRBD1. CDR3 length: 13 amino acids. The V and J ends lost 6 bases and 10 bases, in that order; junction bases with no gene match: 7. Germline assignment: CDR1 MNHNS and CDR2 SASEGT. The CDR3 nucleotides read TGTGCCAGCAGACCGGGACAGGGTGGGATTCAGTACTTC. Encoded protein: CASRPGQGGIQYF.